The 23 T cell receptor beta chains presented below share a single source sample, sequenced in a study of metastatic and nonmetastatic thyroid tumors. Patients were all untreated before their thyroid surgery. TCRdb called clones again from the PCR reads with MiXCR. The sample lists 72,000 or so clones; more than 15% were seen once. The sequenced sample consisted of blood. All receptors derive from a female donor with papillary thyroid cancer or a benign thyroid nodule (not recorded which). Some clones in this sample may be carry-over from other donors' samples.

This clone has ten or more counts. The chain links TRBV3-1 to TRBJ1-1; D not certain. The V gene's germline CDR1 is LGHDT and CDR2 YNNKEL (reference sequence). V was clipped by 2 bases and J by 0 bases, with 16 bases between them. The CDR3 consists of 17 residues. The CDR3 reads CASSQNARESMNTEAFF. CDR3 sequence (DNA): TGTGCCAGCAGCCAAAACGCCCGTGAGTCCATGAACACTGAAGCTTTCTTT.

At least ten counts were recorded for this clone. CDR3: CASSFNQGNQPQHF. As DNA, the CDR3 is TGTGCCAGCAGTTTCAATCAGGGGAATCAGCCCCAGCATTTT. This sequence joins TRBV12-3 or TRBV12-4 and TRBJ1-5; possible D gene TRBD1, 6 bases. CDR3 length equals 14 residues. V dropped 3 bases and J dropped 4 bases, with 10 bases sitting between them.

This clone was detected many times. CDR3 sequence (DNA): TGCAGTGCTAGTCCAGGCGGGAGTTTTAATCTTGAGCAGTTCTTC. Encoded protein: CSASPGGSFNLEQFF. The chain links TRBV20-1 to TRBJ2-1; 7 positions match TRBD2. The germline V gene encodes CDR1 DFQATT and CDR2 SNEGSKA (reference sequence). The CDR3 extends over 15 amino acids. V lost 3 bases, J lost 9 bases, and 14 bases stayed unmatched.

This clone was detected many times. The gene calls are TRBV10-3 and TRBJ1-1; D is unresolved. The CDR3 runs 14 residues. Trimming cost V 3 bases and J 0 bases, with 8 bases left between them. Germline values: CDR1 ENHRY, CDR2 SYGVKD. CDR3 bases: TGTGCCATCAGTGACCGGCGGGTGAACACTGAAGCTTTCTTT. This encodes CAISDRRVNTEAFF.

Note on this clone: An end of the junction does not agree with germline; a read error may underlie this. This specimen includes other DNA sequences encoding the same CDR3. The chain joins TRBV27 to TRBJ1-2, with a possible D match to TRBD1 (5 bases). The CDR3 consists of 15 residues. Germline lookup yields CDR1 MNHEY and CDR2 SMNVEV (reference sequence). Written as DNA, the CDR3 is TGTGCCAGCAGTTATCGAGGGGCGGCCAACTACGGCTACACCTTC. It translates to CASSYRGAANYGYTF.

This clone was seen ten or more times. This rearrangement joins TRBV6-6 to TRBJ1-1, with TRBD1 matching over 8 bases. Germline V gene sequence: CDR1 MNHNY, CDR2 SVGAGI (reference sequence). The CDR3 is 16 amino acids. The junction had 5 bases not matched to a gene; V was cut back by 2 bases and J by 0 bases. For the CDR3, the DNA is TGTGCCAGCAGTTACCTGGACAGGGCTATGAACACTGAAGCTTTCTTT. Translation: CASSYLDRAMNTEAFF.

This clone was observed at least ten times. The rearrangement links TRBV12-3 or TRBV12-4 to TRBJ2-7; D remains unclear. Between the trimmed V and J ends, which lost 3 bases and 4 bases, there was a span of 7 bases. This CDR3 is built from 12 residues. The CDR3 spells CASSFNRYEQYF. For the CDR3, the DNA is TGTGCCAGCAGTTTTAATCGATACGAGCAGTACTTC.

This clone has at least ten counts. In DNA, the CDR3 is TGTGCCATCAGTGGAACAGGGGGCCCCTCGGGGAAGGGTCTTGACGAGCAGTACTTC. Translation gives CAISGTGGPSGKGLDEQYF. The rearrangement links TRBV10-3 to TRBJ2-7, with 9 bases that match TRBD1. The CDR3 is 19 amino acids. Germline V gives CDR1 ENHRY, CDR2 SYGVKD. The V gene end was trimmed by 4 bases and the J gene end by 5 bases; junction bases not matched to a gene: 21.

Points on this clone: A read error may be the cause here, since a much bigger clone is one base away. The V gene is TRBV2, the J gene TRBJ1-3; no reliable D call. This CDR3 comprises 13 residues. Germline V gives CDR1 SNHLY, CDR2 FYNNEI. The CDR3 region is CASSPNSGKTIYF. The CDR3, as DNA: TGTGCCAGCAGTCCTAACTCTGGAAAAACCATATATTTT.

This clone was seen repeatedly, ten times or more. V usage is TRBV28 and J usage is TRBJ1-1; D not certain. The CDR3 extends over 10 amino acids. Germline V gene lookup returns CDR1 MDHEN and CDR2 SYDVKM. Between the trimmed V and J ends, which lost 5 bases and 5 bases, there was a span of 3 bases. CDR3 loop: CASSGTEAFF. In nucleotides, the CDR3 is TGTGCCAGCAGTGGTACTGAAGCTTTCTTT.

This clone came up many times. The V and J genes are TRBV6-4 and TRBJ1-5; D is unresolved. Germline values: CDR1 MRHNA, CDR2 SNTAGT. Trimming removed 8 bases at V and 5 bases at J, with 13 bases between. The length of the CDR3 is 13 residues. CDR3 amino acids: CASAPEGDQPQHF. As DNA, the CDR3 is TGTGCCAGCGCCCCGGAGGGTGATCAGCCCCAGCATTTT.

This clone has a count of ten or more. V usage is TRBV28 and J usage is TRBJ1-3; 7 bases are a match to TRBD1. The trim removed 6 bases at V and 0 bases at J, leaving 11 bases unmatched. The CDR3 runs 17 residues. Looked up from germline, CDR1 is MDHEN and CDR2 is SYDVKM. CDR3 in DNA: TGTGCCAGCAGGCGCCCAGGGGGGCTGACCTCTGGAAACACCATATATTTT. This codes for CASRRPGGLTSGNTIYF.

Comment on this clone: A read error may explain this, as a much larger clone is one base away. The rearrangement joins TRBV9 to TRBJ2-7; 7 bases are shared with TRBD2. The CDR3 is made up of 18 amino acids. Germline loops: CDR1 SGDLS, CDR2 YYNGEE. The CDR3 is CASIVGIGEASGFYEQYF. CDR3 sequence (DNA): TGTGCCAGCATCGTAGGTATAGGGGAGGCTAGCGGTTTTTACGAGCAGTACTTC.

There are many counts of this clone. The chain combines TRBV5-1 with TRBJ2-7; D gene uncertain. Germline CDR1 is SGHRS and CDR2 is YFSETQ. V was clipped by 1 base and J by 1 base, with 6 bases between them. The CDR3 extends over 13 amino acids. The CDR3 loop reads CASSLFPSYEQYF. In DNA form, the CDR3 reads TGCGCCAGCAGCTTGTTCCCTTCCTACGAGCAGTACTTC.

V is TRBV7-8 and J is TRBJ2-3; no clear D gene. Germline lookup yields CDR1 SGHVS and CDR2 FQNEAQ. The length of the CDR3 is 12 residues. Trimming removed 5 bases at V and 1 base at J, with 4 bases between. As DNA, the CDR3 is TGTGCCAGCAGCGCACGCACAGATACGCAGTATTTT. Protein product: CASSARTDTQYF.

A word on this clone: The junction and the germline gene differ at one end; a read error may be behind it. The same CDR3 arises from other DNA sequences in this sample as well. This chain joins TRBV24-1 and TRBJ2-1, with 14 bases fitting TRBD2. Germline V gene lookup returns CDR1 KGHDR and CDR2 SFDVKD. This CDR3 has 18 amino acids. The CDR3 DNA reads TGCGCCACCAGCGACCGAGGGACTAGCGGGAGATCCTACAATGAGCAGTTCTTC. Residues: CATSDRGTSGRSYNEQFF.

The sample holds many counts of this clone. This chain uses TRBV20-1 with TRBJ1-1; D remains ambiguous. This CDR3 has 12 residues. Germline V gene data show CDR1 as DFQATT and CDR2 as SNEGSKA (reference sequence). Trimming took off 6 bases at V and 0 bases at J, with 8 bases between the two ends. In DNA form, the CDR3 reads TGCAGTGCGTCAGCTATGAACACTGAAGCTTTCTTT. This sequence encodes CSASAMNTEAFF.

This clone was seen ten or more times. V is TRBV9 and J is TRBJ2-7, with 10 nucleotides matching TRBD2. The ends lost 4 bases at V and 2 bases at J; junction bases unmatched: 6. The CDR3 is 15 residues long. Looked up from germline, CDR1 is SGDLS and CDR2 is YYNGEE. Here the CDR3 reads CASSPLAGAPYEQYF. CDR3 bases: TGTGCCAGCAGCCCCCTAGCGGGGGCCCCCTACGAGCAGTACTTC.

This clone was seen many times. This rearrangement joins TRBV28 to TRBJ1-4, with TRBD1 matching over 8 bases. Germline V gives CDR1 MDHEN, CDR2 SYDVKM. After removal of 6 bases from V and 8 bases from J, the junction contained 14 bases not matched to a gene. The CDR3 contains 16 residues. The CDR3 DNA reads as TGTGCCAGCAGCGTACCTCTAGACAGGGGTCAAGAAAAACTGTTTTTT. It translates to CASSVPLDRGQEKLFF.

This clone occurred many times. This sequence joins TRBV11-2 and TRBJ1-1; D ambiguous. CDR3 length equals 15 residues. V lost 0 bases and J lost 1, with 9 bases in between. The V gene's germline CDR1 is SGHAT and CDR2 FQNNGV. This CDR3 reads CASSLDRDSNTEAFF. CDR3 nucleotide sequence: TGTGCCAGCAGCTTAGATCGGGATTCGAACACTGAAGCTTTCTTT.

Ten or more counts support this clone. The chain carries TRBV19 and TRBJ2-1; no clear D. V dropped 3 bases and J dropped 0 bases, with 9 bases sitting between them. This CDR3 contains 15 residues. The V gene's germline CDR1 is LNHDA and CDR2 SQIVND (reference sequence). The CDR3 bases are TGTGCCAGTAGTATGAGCTCTAACTCCTACAATGAGCAGTTCTTC. Its protein product is CASSMSSNSYNEQFF.

The chain uses TRBV10-2 and TRBJ1-1, with D unresolved. Trimming cost V 2 bases and J 0 bases, with 7 bases left between them. CDR3 size: 14 residues. Germline V gives CDR1 WSHSY, CDR2 SAAADI. The CDR3 sequence is CASSEPGMNTEAFF. In DNA, the CDR3 is TGCGCCAGCAGTGAGCCCGGGATGAACACTGAAGCTTTCTTT.

This clone occurred many times. J is TRBJ2-4 and V is TRBV7-9; D not certain. Germline assignment: CDR1 SEHNR and CDR2 FQNEAQ (reference sequence). CDR3 size: 16 residues. The V end was cut by 5 bases, the J end by 0 bases, with 14 bases between. CDR3 region: CASSPRTGLAKNIQYF. The DNA for the CDR3 is TGTGCCAGCAGCCCCCGGACCGGCCTAGCCAAAAACATTCAGTACTTC. The full variable domain, its missing parts supplied by reference TRBV7-9 and TRBJ2-4, is DTGVSQNPRHKITKRGQNVTFRCDPISEHNRLYWYRQTLGQGPEFLTYFQNEAQLEKSRLLSDRFSAERPKGSFSTLEIQRTEQGDSAMYLCASSPRTGLAKNIQYFGAGTRLSVL.